The T cell receptor (beta chain) under discussion was sequenced for a study of early T cells in non-severe SARS-CoV-2 infection. Study background: The input, bulk RNA from unsorted whole blood, was sequenced, and chains were unpaired. General study findings and limits: Matching against VDJdb likely underestimated virus-specific expansions, favoring anti-spike CD8.

A word on this clonotype: Its antigen is unknown.

Each single cDNA molecule received a unique molecular identifier. TCRdb analysed the 5' RACE reads with MiXCR anew, one entry per CDR3 protein. Of more than 95,000 distinct CDR3 sequences listed, roughly 17% were seen once; the top ten hold around 1.3%. The sequencing input was whole blood. The receptor comes from an adult who was a healthcare worker with PCR-confirmed SARS-CoV-2 infection or an uninfected control (not recorded which).

CDR3: CASSLSRLEAFF. CDR3 DNA sequence: TGTGCCAGCAGTCTCTCCAGGCTTGAAGCTTTCTTT. The rearrangement joins TRBV6-2 or TRBV6-3 to TRBJ1-1, with D unresolved. This CDR3 is 12 amino acids long. Germline CDR1 and CDR2: MNHEY and SVGEGT. The germline V and J ends were trimmed by 5 bases and 7 bases, with 11 bases remaining between them.